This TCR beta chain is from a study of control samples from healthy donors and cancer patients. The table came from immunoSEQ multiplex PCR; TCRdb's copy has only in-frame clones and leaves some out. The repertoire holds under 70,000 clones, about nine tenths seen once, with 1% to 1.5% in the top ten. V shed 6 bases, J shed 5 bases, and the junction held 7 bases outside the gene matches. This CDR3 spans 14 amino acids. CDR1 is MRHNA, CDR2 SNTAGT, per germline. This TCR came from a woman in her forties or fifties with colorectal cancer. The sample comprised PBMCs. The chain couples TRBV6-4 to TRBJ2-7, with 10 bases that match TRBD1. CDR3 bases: TGTGCCAGCAGCAGAGGGACAGGGGACCACGAGCAGTACTTC. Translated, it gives CASSRGTGDHEQYF.